The T cell receptor (beta chain) described here comes from a study of blood T cell repertoires in COVID-19. Study details: Material from acute and convalescent COVID-19 was sourced from the United States, Italy and Spain.

Per the original data handling: Amplification of reference gene primers was used by the study to estimate nucleated cell counts. TCRdb's copy holds only in-frame clones and misses some; the assay was immunoSEQ multiplex PCR. The V and J calls and clone size come from that table; D and trimming were worked out from the DNA. The table includes hundreds of thousands of clones, about four fifths detected once. The CDR3 sequence is 16 residues long. Per germline, CDR1 MNHNY and CDR2 SVGAGI (reference sequence). The germline V and J ends were trimmed by 0 bases and 1 base, with 12 bases remaining between them.

The sample consisted of peripheral blood. This TCR was recovered from a woman aged 80 or older with acute or convalescent COVID-19. The chain joins TRBV6-6 to TRBJ2-5; TRBD1 is a possible D gene (6 bases). The chain's CDR3 is CASSYSGAAAQETQYF. The CDR3 DNA is TGTGCCAGCAGTTACTCGGGGGCAGCGGCCCAAGAGACCCAGTACTTC.